This T cell receptor beta chain was sequenced during a study of PD-1 blockade in mismatch repair-deficient tumors. Germline V CDR1 and CDR2: SGHRS, YFSETQ. V was pared by 0 bases and J by 7 bases, with 7 bases between. CDR3 size: 13 residues. TCRdb's table, derived via immunoSEQ multiplex PCR, lists solely in-frame clones and lacks some. Altogether roughly 130,000 clones are present, roughly 90% being singletons, with the ten largest covering approximately 10%. The receptor was derived from an adult with mismatch repair-deficient cancer. Source: peripheral blood, taken 72 weeks after starting pembrolizumab. The genes are TRBV5-1 and TRBJ1-4; no firm D call. The CDR3 loop is CASSLAGSEKLFF. The CDR3 DNA follows: TGCGCCAGCAGCTTGGCGGGGAGTGAAAAACTGTTTTTT.